Below, 13 T cell receptor beta chains from the same sample are listed, as sequenced in a study of human thymus T cells. Obtained as resections during corrective heart surgery, the thymus tissue was then studied. Repertoires were generated with immunoSEQ multiplex PCR, while TCRdb's copy carries only in-frame clones and drops some. The sample contains about 130,000 clones, just under 95% of which appear only once. Source material: thymus tissue. The source is a boy under two years old with a congenital heart defect but otherwise immunologically healthy.

The rearrangement uses TRBV27 and TRBJ1-1, with 7 bases identical to TRBD1. CDR1 and CDR2 (germline): MNHEY, SMNVEV (reference sequence). J lost 6 bases, V lost 7 bases, and 14 bases had no gene match. The CDR3 consists of 15 residues. CDR3 region: CASKSRQGLFSEAFF. DNA for the CDR3: TGTGCCAGCAAAAGCCGACAGGGACTTTTCTCTGAAGCTTTCTTT.

V and J are TRBV4-3 and TRBJ1-6, with 9 bases matching TRBD1. Germline V gene sequence: CDR1 LGHNA, CDR2 YSLEER. The ends lost 3 bases at V and 8 bases at J; junction bases unmatched: 2. CDR3 length equals 14 residues. In nucleotides, the CDR3 is TGCGCCAGCAGCCACCGGGACAGGGATTCACCCCTCCACTTT. This encodes CASSHRDRDSPLHF.

This sequence joins TRBV19 and TRBJ1-1; no reliable D call. This CDR3 spans 14 amino acids. V was cut by 8 bases and J by 0 bases, with 13 bases left in between. Looked up from germline, CDR1 is LNHDA and CDR2 is SQIVND (reference sequence). The CDR3 nucleotides are TGTGCCAGTCACCCGAATGAGCTGAACACTGAAGCTTTCTTT. Residues: CASHPNELNTEAFF.

The chain carries TRBV28 and TRBJ2-5; perhaps TRBD1 as D (5 bases). This CDR3 has 15 residues. With 5 bases removed from V and 4 bases from J, the gap between germline ends came to 17 bases. Germline V gene data show CDR1 as MDHEN and CDR2 as SYDVKM. CDR3 in DNA: TGTGCCAGCAGTCCCCACAGGCTCCTTACAGAGACCCAGTACTTC. The encoded protein is CASSPHRLLTETQYF.

V usage is TRBV30 and J usage is TRBJ1-1; the match to TRBD1 covers 11 bases. V lost 7 bases to trimming and J lost 5 bases; unmatched junction nucleotides: 3. Germline V gene lookup returns CDR1 GTSNPN and CDR2 SVGIG (reference sequence). The CDR3 is 12 residues long. The CDR3 DNA is TGTGCCTCCGGACAGGGGGCTACTGAAGCTTTCTTT. It encodes CASGQGATEAFF.

The chain couples TRBV5-1 to TRBJ1-2; the match to TRBD1 covers 7 bases. The junction had 3 bases not matched to a gene; V was cut back by 1 base and J by 3 bases. This CDR3 is built from 14 residues. Germline V gene sequence: CDR1 SGHRS, CDR2 YFSETQ. Here the CDR3 reads CASSLSRGHYGYTF. CDR3 in DNA: TGCGCCAGCAGCTTGAGTAGGGGGCACTATGGCTACACCTTC.

V and J are TRBV2 and TRBJ2-1; 8 bases fit TRBD2. In germline, CDR1 is SNHLY, CDR2 FYNNEI. J lost 4 bases, V lost 5 bases, and 13 bases had no gene match. CDR3 length: 17 residues. CDR3 sequence reads: CASSSTPGGVFYNEQFF. Written as DNA, the CDR3 is TGTGCCAGCAGTTCTACCCCCGGGGGGGTATTTTACAATGAGCAGTTCTTC.

The table lists this clone with a count of one. The genes are TRBV12-5 and TRBJ2-5; 8 bases fit TRBD2. CDR3 length: 15 residues. The germline gives CDR1 LGHNT, CDR2 FRNRAP. Trimming at V came to 4 bases and at J to 1 base, leaving 5 bases not matched to a gene. CDR3 sequence: CASGSPSGGQETQYF. The CDR3, as DNA: TGTGCTAGTGGTTCACCCAGCGGGGGCCAAGAGACCCAGTACTTC.

This rearrangement joins TRBV7-6 to TRBJ2-5; a possible D gene is TRBD1 (6 bases). V gave up 1 base and J gave up 6 bases, with 21 bases separating them. Germline V gene sequence: CDR1 SGHVS, CDR2 FNYEAQ. The CDR3 length is 17 residues. The CDR3 spells CASSLGQGPWLMKTQYF. The CDR3 nucleotides read TGTGCCAGCAGCTTAGGCCAGGGGCCTTGGTTGATGAAGACCCAGTACTTC.

The CDR3 sequence is CASSQDKLAAHSYEQYF. CDR3 bases: TGTGCCAGCAGCCAAGATAAACTAGCGGCCCACTCCTACGAGCAGTACTTC. J is TRBJ2-7 and V is TRBV4-2, with 8 bases matching TRBD2. Losses at the gene ends were 0 bases for V and 0 bases for J; bases not matched to a gene: 7. The germline V gene has CDR1 LGHNA and CDR2 YNFKEQ. This CDR3 spans 17 amino acids.

This rearrangement joins TRBV30 to TRBJ2-5, with 8 nucleotides matching TRBD1. The CDR3 contains 13 residues. Germline CDR1 and CDR2: GTSNPN and SVGIG (reference sequence). V trimming: 3 bases; J trimming: 4 bases; junction bases outside the gene matches: 4. Here the CDR3 reads CAWRGDRTETQYF. CDR3 coding DNA: TGTGCCTGGAGAGGGGACAGGACAGAGACCCAGTACTTC.

The genes are TRBV7-2 and TRBJ2-7; 9 bases match TRBD1. Losses at the gene ends were 5 bases for V and 6 bases for J; bases not matched to a gene: 14. The CDR3 totals 16 residues. Germline V gene sequence: CDR1 SGHTA, CDR2 FQGNSA. The CDR3 region is CASSPSMAGQGSEQYF. The CDR3 DNA reads as TGTGCCAGCAGCCCCTCCATGGCGGGACAGGGATCCGAGCAGTACTTC.

The rearrangement joins TRBV28 to TRBJ1-6; D not certain. The length of the CDR3 is 12 residues. The V end lost 4 bases, the J end lost 7 bases, and 5 bases lay between the germline ends. Germline assignment: CDR1 MDHEN and CDR2 SYDVKM. CDR3 sequence reads: CASSSRNSPLHF. The CDR3 nucleotides read TGTGCCAGCAGTTCTCGGAATTCACCCCTCCACTTT. Full variable domain (outside the CDR3, taken from reference TRBV28 and TRBJ1-6): DVKVTQSSRYLVKRTGEKVFLECVQDMDHENMFWYRQDPGLGLRLIYFSYDVKMKEKGDIPEGYSVSREKKERFSLILESASTNQTSMYLCASSSRNSPLHFGNGTRLTVT.